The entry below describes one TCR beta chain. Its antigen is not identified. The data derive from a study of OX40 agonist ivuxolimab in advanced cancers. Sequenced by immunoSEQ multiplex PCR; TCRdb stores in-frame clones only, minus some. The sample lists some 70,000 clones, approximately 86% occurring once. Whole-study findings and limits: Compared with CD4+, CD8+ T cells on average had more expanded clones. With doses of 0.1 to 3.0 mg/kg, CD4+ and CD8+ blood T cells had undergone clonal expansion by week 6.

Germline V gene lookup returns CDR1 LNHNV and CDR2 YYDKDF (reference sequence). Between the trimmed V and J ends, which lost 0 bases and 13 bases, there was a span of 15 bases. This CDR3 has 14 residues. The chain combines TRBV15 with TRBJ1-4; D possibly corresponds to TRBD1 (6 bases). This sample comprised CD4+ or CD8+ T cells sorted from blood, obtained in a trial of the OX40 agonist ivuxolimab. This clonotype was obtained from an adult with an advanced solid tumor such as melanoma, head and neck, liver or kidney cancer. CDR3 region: CATSRDSLGTRLFF. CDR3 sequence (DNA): TGTGCCACCAGCAGAGATTCTTTGGGGACACGACTGTTTTTT.